These T cell receptor beta chains were read from a single sample in a study of T-cell memory formation after mild COVID-19. TCRdb reanalysed the 5' RACE reads using MiXCR and keeps one entry per CDR3 protein. The data hold about 430,000 distinct CDR3 sequences, with less than 25% observed a single time. The sample was PBMCs or a T cell subset sorted from them (not recorded which). The receptors originated from an adult woman who had mild COVID-19 (a few samples of this study predate the infection). Cell type and time point are not known. Both conserved end residues are part of each CDR3. D genes are given only for firm matches. Size is omitted from some rows. Given values are once, few, many or a class for expanded clones.

D,V,J,size,CDR3,DNA
.,TRBV4-1,TRBJ2-5,few,CASSQELAVGPTGTQYF,TGCGCCAGCAGCCAAGAGCTGGCGGTGGGACCAACAGGAACCCAGTACTTC
.,TRBV20-1,TRBJ1-5,few,CSAAGTVNQPQHF,TGCAGTGCTGCGGGGACGGTAAATCAGCCCCAGCATTTT
TRBD1,TRBV6-5,TRBJ2-1,few,CASSTTGVHYNEQFF,TGTGCCAGCAGTACTACAGGGGTGCACTACAATGAGCAGTTCTTC
TRBD1,TRBV12-3/TRBV12-4,TRBJ2-7,.,CASSSPWDSSYEQYF,TGTGCCAGCAGTTCCCCTTGGGACAGCTCCTACGAGCAGTACTTC
TRBD1,TRBV6-5,TRBJ2-3,few,CASRTRQGRGNTQYF,TGTGCCAGCAGGACCCGACAGGGTCGGGGAAATACGCAGTATTTT
.,TRBV12-3/TRBV12-4,TRBJ2-2,few,CASSFGSTGELFF,TGTGCCAGCAGTTTCGGCAGCACCGGGGAGCTGTTTTTT
.,TRBV4-2,TRBJ1-5,few,CASSQGQQYNQPQHF,TGTGCCAGCAGCCAAGGCCAACAGTACAATCAGCCCCAGCATTTT
.,TRBV18,TRBJ1-1,few,CASSPPLEAGEAFF,TGTGCCAGCTCACCACCGTTAGAGGCAGGGGAAGCTTTCTTT
TRBD2,TRBV7-3,TRBJ2-1,once,CASSHSGTSGRAVGNEQFF,TGTGCCAGCAGCCACTCCGGGACTAGCGGGAGGGCCGTAGGTAATGAGCAGTTCTTC
TRBD1,TRBV20-1,TRBJ2-1,few,CSARRRQGAIGEQFF,TGCAGTGCCAGAAGGAGACAGGGGGCGATTGGTGAGCAGTTCTTC
.,TRBV2,TRBJ2-3,few,CASTQGPSTDTQYF,TGTGCCAGCACCCAGGGGCCGAGCACAGATACGCAGTATTTT
.,TRBV6-5,TRBJ2-6,.,CASSYRQTYSGANVLTF,TGTGCCAGCAGTTATCGCCAGACTTACTCTGGGGCCAACGTCCTGACTTTC
.,TRBV9,TRBJ2-2,few,CASSVRWNTGELFF,TGTGCCAGCAGCGTAAGATGGAACACCGGGGAGCTGTTTTTT
TRBD2,TRBV29-1,TRBJ2-1,.,CSVDGSGRASNEQFF,TGCAGCGTTGATGGTAGCGGGAGGGCCTCCAATGAGCAGTTCTTC
TRBD1,TRBV27,TRBJ1-1,many,CASSSTGGGRVTEAFF,TGTGCCAGCAGTTCAACAGGGGGGGGACGAGTCACTGAAGCTTTCTTT
.,TRBV24-1,TRBJ2-1,.,CATSDLVGQFF,TGTGCCACCAGTGATTTGGTGGGGCAGTTCTTC
.,TRBV29-1,TRBJ2-7,few,CSVETPESYEQYF,TGCAGCGTTGAAACCCCAGAATCCTACGAGCAGTACTTC
.,TRBV7-2,TRBJ2-3,few,CASSLDAVRGGQYF,TGTGCCAGCAGCTTAGATGCGGTTAGGGGAGGTCAGTATTTT
.,TRBV18,TRBJ2-5,.,CASSPSQRETQYF,TGTGCCAGCTCACCTAGCCAACGGGAGACCCAGTACTTC